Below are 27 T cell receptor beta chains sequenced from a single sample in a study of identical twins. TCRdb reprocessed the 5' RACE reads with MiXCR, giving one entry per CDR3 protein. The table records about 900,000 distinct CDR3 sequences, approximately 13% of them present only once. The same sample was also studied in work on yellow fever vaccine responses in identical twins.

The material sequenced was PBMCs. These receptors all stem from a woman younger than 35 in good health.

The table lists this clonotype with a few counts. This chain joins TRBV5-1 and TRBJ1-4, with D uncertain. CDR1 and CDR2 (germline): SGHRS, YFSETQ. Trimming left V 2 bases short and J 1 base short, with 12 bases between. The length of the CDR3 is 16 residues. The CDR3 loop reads CASSFKAGVTNEKLFF. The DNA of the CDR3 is TGCGCCAGCAGCTTTAAAGCTGGGGTAACTAATGAAAAACTGTTTTTT.

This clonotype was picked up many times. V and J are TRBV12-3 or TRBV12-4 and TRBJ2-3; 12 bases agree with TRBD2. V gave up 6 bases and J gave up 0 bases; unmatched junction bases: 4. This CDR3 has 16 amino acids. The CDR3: CASSRLAGASTDTQYF. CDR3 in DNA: TGTGCCAGCAGCCGACTAGCGGGGGCTAGCACAGATACGCAGTATTTT.

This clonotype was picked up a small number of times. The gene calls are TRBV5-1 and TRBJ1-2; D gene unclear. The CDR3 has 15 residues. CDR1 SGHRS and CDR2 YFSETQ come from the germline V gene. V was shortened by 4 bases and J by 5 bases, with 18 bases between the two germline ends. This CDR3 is CASSLRQSAEYGYTF. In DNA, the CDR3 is TGCGCCAGCAGCCTACGACAATCAGCTGAATATGGCTACACCTTC.

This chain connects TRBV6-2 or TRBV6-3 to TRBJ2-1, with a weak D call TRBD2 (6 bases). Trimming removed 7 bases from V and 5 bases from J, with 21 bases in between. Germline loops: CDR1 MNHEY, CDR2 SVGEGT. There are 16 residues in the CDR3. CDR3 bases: TGTGCCAGCACCTTGGGTCGGGAGAATTGGGACAATGAGCAGTTCTTC. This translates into CASTLGRENWDNEQFF.

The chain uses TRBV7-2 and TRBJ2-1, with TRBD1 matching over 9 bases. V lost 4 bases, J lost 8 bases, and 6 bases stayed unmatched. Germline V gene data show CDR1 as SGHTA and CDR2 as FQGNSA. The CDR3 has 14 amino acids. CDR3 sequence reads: CASSYRGLLDEQFF. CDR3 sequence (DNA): TGTGCCAGCAGCTACAGGGGGCTCCTGGATGAGCAGTTCTTC. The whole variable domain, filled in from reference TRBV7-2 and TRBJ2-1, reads GAGVSQSPSNKVTEKGKDVELRCDPISGHTALYWYRQSLGQGLEFLIYFQGNSAPDKSGLPSDRFSAERTGGSVSTLTIQRTQQEDSAVYLCASSYRGLLDEQFFGPGTRLTVL.

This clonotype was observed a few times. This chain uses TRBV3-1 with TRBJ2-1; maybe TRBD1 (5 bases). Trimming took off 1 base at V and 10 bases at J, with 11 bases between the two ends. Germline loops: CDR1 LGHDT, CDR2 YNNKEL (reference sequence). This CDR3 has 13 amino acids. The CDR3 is CASSQATGPEQFF. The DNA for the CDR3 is TGTGCCAGCAGCCAAGCCACAGGACCCGAGCAGTTCTTC.

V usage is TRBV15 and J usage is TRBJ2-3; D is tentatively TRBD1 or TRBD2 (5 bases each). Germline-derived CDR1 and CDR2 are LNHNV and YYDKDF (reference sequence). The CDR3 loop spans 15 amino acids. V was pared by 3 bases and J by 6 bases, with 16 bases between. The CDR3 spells CATSSEGQGRDTQYF. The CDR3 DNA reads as TGTGCCACCAGCAGCGAGGGGCAGGGCCGGGATACGCAGTATTTT.

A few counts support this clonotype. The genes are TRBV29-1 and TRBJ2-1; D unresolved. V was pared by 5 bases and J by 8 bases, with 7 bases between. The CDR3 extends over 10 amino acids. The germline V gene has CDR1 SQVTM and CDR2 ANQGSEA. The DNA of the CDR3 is TGCAGCGTTAGCCGGGATGAGCAGTTCTTC. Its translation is CSVSRDEQFF.

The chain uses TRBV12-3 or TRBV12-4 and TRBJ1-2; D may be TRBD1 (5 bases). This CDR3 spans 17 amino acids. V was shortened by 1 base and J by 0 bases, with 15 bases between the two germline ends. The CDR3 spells CASSLGGPGRANYGYTF. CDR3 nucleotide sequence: TGTGCCAGCAGTTTAGGAGGCCCGGGACGGGCTAACTATGGCTACACCTTC.

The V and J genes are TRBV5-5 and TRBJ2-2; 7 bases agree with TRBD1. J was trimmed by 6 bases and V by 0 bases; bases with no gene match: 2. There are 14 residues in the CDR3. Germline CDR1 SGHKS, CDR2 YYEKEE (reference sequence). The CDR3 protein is CASSLVGTAGELFF. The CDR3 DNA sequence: TGTGCCAGCAGCTTGGTGGGGACAGCCGGGGAGCTGTTTTTT.

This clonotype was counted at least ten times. The CDR3 spells CASSLISGNGYTF. DNA of the CDR3: TGTGCCAGCAGCTTAATTTCGGGTAATGGCTACACCTTC. The chain has TRBV7-9 and TRBJ1-2; D not certain. V was pared by 2 bases and J by 6 bases, with 10 bases between. Germline CDR1 is SEHNR and CDR2 is FQNEAQ (reference sequence). The CDR3 runs to 13 residues.

The CDR3 is CATSVRDSHQETQYF. The CDR3 DNA reads as TGTGCCACCAGTGTCAGGGACAGCCACCAAGAGACCCAGTACTTC. V gene TRBV24-1 combines with J gene TRBJ2-5; 7 positions match TRBD1. CDR3 size: 15 residues. Germline V gives CDR1 KGHDR, CDR2 SFDVKD. Trimming took 5 bases from V and 0 from J; bases not matched to a gene: 5.

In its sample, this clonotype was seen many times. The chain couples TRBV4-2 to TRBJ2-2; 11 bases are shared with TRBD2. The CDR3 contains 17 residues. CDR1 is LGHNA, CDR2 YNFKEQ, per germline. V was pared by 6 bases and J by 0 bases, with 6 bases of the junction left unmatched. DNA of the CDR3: TGTGCCAGCAGTCCTCTAGCGGGAGGTGCGAACACCGGGGAGCTGTTTTTT. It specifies CASSPLAGGANTGELFF.

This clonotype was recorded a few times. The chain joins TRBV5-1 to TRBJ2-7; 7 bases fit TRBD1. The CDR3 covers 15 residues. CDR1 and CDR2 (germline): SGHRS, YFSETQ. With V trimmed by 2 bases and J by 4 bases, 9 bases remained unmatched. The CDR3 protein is CASSFLGGSLYEQYV. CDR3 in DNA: TGCGCCAGCAGCTTCCTAGGGGGCAGTTTGTACGAGCAGTACGTC.

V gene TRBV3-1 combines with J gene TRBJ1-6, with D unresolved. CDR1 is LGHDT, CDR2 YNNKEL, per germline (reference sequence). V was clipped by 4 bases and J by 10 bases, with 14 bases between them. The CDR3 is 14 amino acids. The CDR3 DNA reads TGTGCCAGCAGCCCAGAAGAGGGAAACTCACCCCTCCACTTT. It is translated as CASSPEEGNSPLHF.

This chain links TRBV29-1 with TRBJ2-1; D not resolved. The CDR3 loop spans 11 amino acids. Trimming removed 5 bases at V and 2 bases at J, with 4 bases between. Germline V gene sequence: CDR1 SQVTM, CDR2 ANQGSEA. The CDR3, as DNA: TGCAGCGTTAACACCTACAATGAGCAGTTCTTC. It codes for CSVNTYNEQFF.

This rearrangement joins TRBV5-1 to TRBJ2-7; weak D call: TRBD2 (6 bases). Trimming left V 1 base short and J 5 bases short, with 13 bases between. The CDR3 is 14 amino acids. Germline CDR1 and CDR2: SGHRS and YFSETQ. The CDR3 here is CASSLNSQRDEQYF. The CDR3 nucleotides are TGCGCCAGCAGCTTGAACAGTCAGCGGGACGAGCAGTACTTC.

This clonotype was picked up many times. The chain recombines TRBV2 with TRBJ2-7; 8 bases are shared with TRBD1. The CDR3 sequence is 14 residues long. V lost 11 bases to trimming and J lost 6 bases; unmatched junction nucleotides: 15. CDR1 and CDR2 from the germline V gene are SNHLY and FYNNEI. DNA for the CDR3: TGTGCCGGCGGAGGACAGGGTTTGTTTGGCGAGCAGTACTTC. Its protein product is CAGGGQGLFGEQYF. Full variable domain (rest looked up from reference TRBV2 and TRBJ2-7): EPEVTQTPSHQVTQMGQEVILRCVPISNHLYFYWYRQILGQKVEFLVSFYNNEISEKSEIFDDQFSVERPDGSNFTLKIRSTKLEDSAMYFCAGGGQGLFGEQYFGPGTRLTVT.

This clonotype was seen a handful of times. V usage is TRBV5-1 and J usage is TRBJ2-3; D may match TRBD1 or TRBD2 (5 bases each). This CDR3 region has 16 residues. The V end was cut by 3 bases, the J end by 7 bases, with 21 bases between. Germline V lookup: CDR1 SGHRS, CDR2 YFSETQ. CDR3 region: CASSWGLGSRRYTQYF. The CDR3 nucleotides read TGCGCCAGCAGCTGGGGGTTGGGCAGCAGACGCTATACGCAGTATTTT.

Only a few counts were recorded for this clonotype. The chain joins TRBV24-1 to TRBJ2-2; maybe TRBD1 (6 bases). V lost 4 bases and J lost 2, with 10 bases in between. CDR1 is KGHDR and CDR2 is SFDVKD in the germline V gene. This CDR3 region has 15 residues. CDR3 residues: CATSDGQRNTGELFF. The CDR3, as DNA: TGTGCCACCAGTGACGGACAGCGAAACACCGGGGAGCTGTTTTTT.

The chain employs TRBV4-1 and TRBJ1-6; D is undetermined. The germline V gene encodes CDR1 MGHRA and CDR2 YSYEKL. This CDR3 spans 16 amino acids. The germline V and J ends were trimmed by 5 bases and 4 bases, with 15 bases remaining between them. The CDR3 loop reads CASSMAGQTYNSPLHF. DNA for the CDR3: TGCGCCAGCAGCATGGCGGGCCAGACTTATAATTCACCCCTCCACTTT.

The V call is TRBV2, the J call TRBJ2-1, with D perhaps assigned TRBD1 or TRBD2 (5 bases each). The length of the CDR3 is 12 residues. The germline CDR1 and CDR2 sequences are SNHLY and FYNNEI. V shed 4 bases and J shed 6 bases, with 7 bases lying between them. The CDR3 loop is CASSVGVNEQFF. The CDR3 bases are TGTGCCAGCAGTGTGGGGGTCAATGAGCAGTTCTTC. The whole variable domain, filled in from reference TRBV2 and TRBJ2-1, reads EPEVTQTPSHQVTQMGQEVILRCVPISNHLYFYWYRQILGQKVEFLVSFYNNEISEKSEIFDDQFSVERPDGSNFTLKIRSTKLEDSAMYFCASSVGVNEQFFGPGTRLTVL.

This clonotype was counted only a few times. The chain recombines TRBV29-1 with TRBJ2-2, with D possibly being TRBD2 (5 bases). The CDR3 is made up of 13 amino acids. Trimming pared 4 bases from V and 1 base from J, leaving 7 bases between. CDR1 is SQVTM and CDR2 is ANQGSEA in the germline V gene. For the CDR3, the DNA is TGCAGCGTTGGCCGGGGGAACACCGGGGAGCTGTTTTTT. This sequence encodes CSVGRGNTGELFF.

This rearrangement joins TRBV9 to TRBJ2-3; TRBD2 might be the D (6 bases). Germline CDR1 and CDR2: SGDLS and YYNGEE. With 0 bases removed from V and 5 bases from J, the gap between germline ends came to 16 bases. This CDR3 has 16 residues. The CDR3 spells CASSVAKASVKDTQYF. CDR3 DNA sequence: TGTGCCAGCAGCGTAGCAAAGGCTAGCGTCAAAGATACGCAGTATTTT.

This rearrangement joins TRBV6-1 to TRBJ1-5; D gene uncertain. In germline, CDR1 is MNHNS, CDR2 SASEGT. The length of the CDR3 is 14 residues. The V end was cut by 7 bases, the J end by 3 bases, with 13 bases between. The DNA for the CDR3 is TGTGCCAGCACTCAATCGCAGCTCAATCAGCCCCAGCATTTT. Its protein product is CASTQSQLNQPQHF.

The CDR3 nucleotides read TGCGCCAGCAGCTTGGCAAATTTGGGCTACGAGCAGTACTTC. It codes for CASSLANLGYEQYF. V usage is TRBV5-1 and J usage is TRBJ2-7; D call uncertain. This CDR3 is built from 14 residues. Per the germline V gene, CDR1 is SGHRS and CDR2 is YFSETQ. V was cut by 0 bases and J by 3 bases, with 10 bases left in between.

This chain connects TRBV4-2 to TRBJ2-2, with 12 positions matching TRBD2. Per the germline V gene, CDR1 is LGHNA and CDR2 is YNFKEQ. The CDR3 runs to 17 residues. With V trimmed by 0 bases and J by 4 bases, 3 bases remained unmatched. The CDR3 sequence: CASSQEGTSGFTGELFF. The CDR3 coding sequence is TGTGCCAGCAGCCAAGAGGGGACTAGCGGGTTCACCGGGGAGCTGTTTTTT.